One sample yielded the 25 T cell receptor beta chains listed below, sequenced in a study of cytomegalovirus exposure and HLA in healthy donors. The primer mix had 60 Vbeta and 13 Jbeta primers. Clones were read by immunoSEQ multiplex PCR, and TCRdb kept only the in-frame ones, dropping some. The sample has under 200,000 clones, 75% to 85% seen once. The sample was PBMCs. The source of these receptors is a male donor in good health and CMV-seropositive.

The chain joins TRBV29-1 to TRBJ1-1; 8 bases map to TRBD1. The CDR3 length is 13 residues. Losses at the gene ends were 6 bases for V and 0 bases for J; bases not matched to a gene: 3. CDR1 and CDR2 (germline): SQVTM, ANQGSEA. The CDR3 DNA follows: TGCAGCGTCTGGACAGGGATGAACACTGAAGCTTTCTTT. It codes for CSVWTGMNTEAFF.

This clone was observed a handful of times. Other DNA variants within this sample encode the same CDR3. The CDR3: CASSLSRGNQPQHF. The CDR3 DNA reads TGTGCCAGCAGTCTCTCTCGGGGCAATCAGCCCCAGCATTTT. The gene calls are TRBV27 and TRBJ1-5; unclear D gene. CDR1 is MNHEY, CDR2 SMNVEV, per germline (reference sequence). The CDR3 loop spans 14 amino acids. V was pared by 5 bases and J by 2 bases, with 10 bases between.

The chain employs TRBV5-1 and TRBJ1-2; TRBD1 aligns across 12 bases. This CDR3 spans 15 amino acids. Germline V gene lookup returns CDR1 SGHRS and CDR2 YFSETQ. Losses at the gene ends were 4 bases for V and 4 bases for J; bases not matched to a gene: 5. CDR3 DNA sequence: TGCGCCAGCAGCGTGGGGACAGGGGGCAGCTATGGCTACACCTTC. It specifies CASSVGTGGSYGYTF.

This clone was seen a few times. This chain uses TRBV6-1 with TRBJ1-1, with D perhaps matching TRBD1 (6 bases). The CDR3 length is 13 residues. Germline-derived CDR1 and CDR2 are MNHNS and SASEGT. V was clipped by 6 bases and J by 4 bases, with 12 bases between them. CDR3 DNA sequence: TGTGCCAGCAGAACAGGGTTATTCACTGAAGCTTTCTTT. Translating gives CASRTGLFTEAFF.

CDR3 DNA sequence: TGCGCCAGCGGAGCCGGGGAGTCGAACACTGAAGCTTTCTTT. It translates to CASGAGESNTEAFF. This chain uses TRBV5-1 with TRBJ1-1, with D hard to call. The CDR3 spans 14 residues. Trimming took 7 bases from V and 1 from J, leaving 14 bases between them. The germline V gene has CDR1 SGHRS and CDR2 YFSETQ. Full variable domain (missing parts from reference TRBV5-1 and TRBJ1-1): KAGVTQTPRYLIKTRGQQVTLSCSPISGHRSVSWYQQTPGQGLQFLFEYFSETQRNKGNFPGRFSGRQFSNSRSEMNVSTLELGDSALYLCASGAGESNTEAFFGQGTRLTVV.

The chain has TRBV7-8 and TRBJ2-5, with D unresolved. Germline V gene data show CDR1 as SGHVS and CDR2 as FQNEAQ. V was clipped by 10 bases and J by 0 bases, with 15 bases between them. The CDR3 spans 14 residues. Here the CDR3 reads CATLRYEYQETQYF. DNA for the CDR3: TGTGCCACCCTGAGGTACGAGTACCAAGAGACCCAGTACTTC. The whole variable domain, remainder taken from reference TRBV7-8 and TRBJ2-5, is GAGVSQSPRYKVAKRGQDVALRCDPISGHVSLFWYQQALGQGPEFLTYFQNEAQLDKSGLPSDRFFAERPEGSVSTLKIQRTQQEDSAVYLCATLRYEYQETQYFGPGTRLLVL.

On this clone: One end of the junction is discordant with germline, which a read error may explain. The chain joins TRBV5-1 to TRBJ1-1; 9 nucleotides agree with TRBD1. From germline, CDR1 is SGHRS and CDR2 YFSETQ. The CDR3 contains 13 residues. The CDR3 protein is CASSSQGAVGWCF. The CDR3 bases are TGCGCCAGCAGCTCACAGGGGGCGGTCGGATGGTGTTTT. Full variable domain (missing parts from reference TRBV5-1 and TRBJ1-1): KAGVTQTPRYLIKTRGQQVTLSCSPISGHRSVSWYQQTPGQGLQFLFEYFSETQRNKGNFPGRFSGRQFSNSRSEMNVSTLELGDSALYLCASSSQGAVGWCFGQGTRLTVV.

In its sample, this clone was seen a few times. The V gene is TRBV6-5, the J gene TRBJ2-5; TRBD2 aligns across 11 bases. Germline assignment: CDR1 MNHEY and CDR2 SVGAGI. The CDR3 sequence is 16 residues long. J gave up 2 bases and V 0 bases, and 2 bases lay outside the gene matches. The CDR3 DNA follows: TGTGCCAGCAGTTACTCGGGACTAGCGGCTCAAGAGACCCAGTACTTC. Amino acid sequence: CASSYSGLAAQETQYF.

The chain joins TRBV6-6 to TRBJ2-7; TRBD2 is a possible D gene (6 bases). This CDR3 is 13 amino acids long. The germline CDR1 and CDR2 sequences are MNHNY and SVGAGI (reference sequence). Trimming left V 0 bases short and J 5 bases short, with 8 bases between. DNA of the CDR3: TGTGCCAGCAGTTACTCGGGGGGAAACGAGCAGTACTTC. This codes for CASSYSGGNEQYF.

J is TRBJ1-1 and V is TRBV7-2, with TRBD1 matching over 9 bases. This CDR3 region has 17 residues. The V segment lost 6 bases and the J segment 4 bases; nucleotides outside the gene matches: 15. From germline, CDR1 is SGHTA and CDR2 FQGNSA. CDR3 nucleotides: TGTGCCAGCAGACCCATCAGGACAGGGGCTTTGGTCACTGAAGCTTTCTTT. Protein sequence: CASRPIRTGALVTEAFF.

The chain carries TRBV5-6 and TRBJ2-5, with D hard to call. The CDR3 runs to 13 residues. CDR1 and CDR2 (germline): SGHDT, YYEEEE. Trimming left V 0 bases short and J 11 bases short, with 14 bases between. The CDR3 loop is CASSLGSLKEQYF. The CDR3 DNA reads TGTGCCAGCAGCTTGGGCTCACTGAAGGAGCAGTACTTC.

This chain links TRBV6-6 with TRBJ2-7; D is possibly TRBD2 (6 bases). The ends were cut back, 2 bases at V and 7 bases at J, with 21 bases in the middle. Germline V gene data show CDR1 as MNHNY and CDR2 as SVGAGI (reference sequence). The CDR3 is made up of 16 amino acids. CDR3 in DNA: TGTGCCAGCAGTTACACGGGCTCGAGGCTTGGGGGGGAGCAGTACTTC. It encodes CASSYTGSRLGGEQYF.

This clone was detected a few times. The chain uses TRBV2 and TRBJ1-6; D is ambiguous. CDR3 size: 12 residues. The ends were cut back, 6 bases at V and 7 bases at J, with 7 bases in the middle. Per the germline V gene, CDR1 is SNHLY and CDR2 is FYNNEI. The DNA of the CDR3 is TGTGCCAGCAGCCTATTGAATTCACCCCTCCACTTT. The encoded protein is CASSLLNSPLHF.

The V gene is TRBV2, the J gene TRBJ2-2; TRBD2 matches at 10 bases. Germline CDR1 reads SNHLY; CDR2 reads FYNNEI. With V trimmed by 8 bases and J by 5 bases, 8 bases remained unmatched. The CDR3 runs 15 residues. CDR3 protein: CASSLAGGETGELFF. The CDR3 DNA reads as TGTGCCAGCTCCTTAGCGGGGGGCGAAACCGGGGAGCTGTTTTTT.

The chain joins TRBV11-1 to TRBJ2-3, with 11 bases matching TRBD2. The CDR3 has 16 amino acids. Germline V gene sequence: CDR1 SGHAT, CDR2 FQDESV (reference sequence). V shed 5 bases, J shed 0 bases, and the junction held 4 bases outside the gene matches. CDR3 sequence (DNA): TGTGCCAGCAGCGTAGGGACTAGCGGCAGCACAGATACGCAGTATTTT. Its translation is CASSVGTSGSTDTQYF.

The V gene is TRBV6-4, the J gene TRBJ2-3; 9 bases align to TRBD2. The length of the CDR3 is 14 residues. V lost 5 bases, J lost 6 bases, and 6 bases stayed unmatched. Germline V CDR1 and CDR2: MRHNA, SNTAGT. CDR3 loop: CASSPRGGVDTQYF. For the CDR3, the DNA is TGTGCCAGCAGTCCGCGGGGGGGCGTCGATACGCAGTATTTT.

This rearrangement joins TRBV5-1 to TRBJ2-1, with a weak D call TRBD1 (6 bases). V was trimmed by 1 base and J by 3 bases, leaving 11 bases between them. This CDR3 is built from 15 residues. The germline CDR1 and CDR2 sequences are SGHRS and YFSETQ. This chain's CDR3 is CASSLQGSHYNEQFF. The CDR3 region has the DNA TGCGCCAGCAGCTTGCAGGGGTCTCACTACAATGAGCAGTTCTTC.

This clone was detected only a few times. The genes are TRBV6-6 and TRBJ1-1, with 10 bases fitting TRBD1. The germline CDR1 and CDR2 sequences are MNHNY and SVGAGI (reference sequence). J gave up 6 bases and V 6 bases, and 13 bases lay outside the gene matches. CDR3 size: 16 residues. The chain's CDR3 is CASRKNLRDRGSEAFF. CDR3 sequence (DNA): TGTGCCAGCAGAAAAAATCTCCGGGACAGGGGATCTGAAGCTTTCTTT.

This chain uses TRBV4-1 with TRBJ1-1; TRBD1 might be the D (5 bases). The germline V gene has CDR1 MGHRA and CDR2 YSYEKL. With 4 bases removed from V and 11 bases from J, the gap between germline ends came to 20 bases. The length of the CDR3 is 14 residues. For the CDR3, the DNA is TGCGCCAGCAGCCTTTCAGGGTCCTCCTTGGGTGCTTTCTTT. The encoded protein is CASSLSGSSLGAFF.

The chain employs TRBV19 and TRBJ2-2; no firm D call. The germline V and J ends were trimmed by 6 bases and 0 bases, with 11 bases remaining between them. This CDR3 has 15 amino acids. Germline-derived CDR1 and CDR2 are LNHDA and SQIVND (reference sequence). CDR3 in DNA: TGTGCCAGTAGCCGAGTGAGAACGAACACCGGGGAGCTGTTTTTT. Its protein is CASSRVRTNTGELFF.

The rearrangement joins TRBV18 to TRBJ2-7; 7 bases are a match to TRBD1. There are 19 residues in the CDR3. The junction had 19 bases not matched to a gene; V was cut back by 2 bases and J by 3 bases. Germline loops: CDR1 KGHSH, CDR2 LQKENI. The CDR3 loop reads CASSPFYSGTAEKVYEQYF. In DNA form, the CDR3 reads TGTGCCAGCTCACCATTCTATTCCGGGACAGCCGAGAAAGTCTACGAGCAGTACTTC. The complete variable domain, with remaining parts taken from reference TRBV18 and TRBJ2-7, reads NAGVMQNPRHLVRRRGQEARLRCSPMKGHSHVYWYRQLPEEGLKFMVYLQKENIIDESGMPKERFSAEFPKEGPSILRIQQVVRGDSAAYFCASSPFYSGTAEKVYEQYFGPGTRLTVT.

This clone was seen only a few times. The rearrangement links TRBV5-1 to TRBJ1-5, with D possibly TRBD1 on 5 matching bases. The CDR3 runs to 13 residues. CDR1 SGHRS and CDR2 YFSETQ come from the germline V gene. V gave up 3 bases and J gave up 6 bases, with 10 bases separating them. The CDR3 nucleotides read TGCGCCAGCAGCTGGGGGGAAGGTCAGCCCCAGCATTTT. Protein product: CASSWGEGQPQHF. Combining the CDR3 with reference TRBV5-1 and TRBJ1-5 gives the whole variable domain KAGVTQTPRYLIKTRGQQVTLSCSPISGHRSVSWYQQTPGQGLQFLFEYFSETQRNKGNFPGRFSGRQFSNSRSEMNVSTLELGDSALYLCASSWGEGQPQHFGDGTRLSIL.

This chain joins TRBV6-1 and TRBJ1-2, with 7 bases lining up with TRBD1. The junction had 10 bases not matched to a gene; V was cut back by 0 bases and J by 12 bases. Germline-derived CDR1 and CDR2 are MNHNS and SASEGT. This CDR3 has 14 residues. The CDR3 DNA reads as TGTGCCAGCAGTGAAGCCGTGACAGGGTGGTTGGACACCTTC. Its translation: CASSEAVTGWLDTF.

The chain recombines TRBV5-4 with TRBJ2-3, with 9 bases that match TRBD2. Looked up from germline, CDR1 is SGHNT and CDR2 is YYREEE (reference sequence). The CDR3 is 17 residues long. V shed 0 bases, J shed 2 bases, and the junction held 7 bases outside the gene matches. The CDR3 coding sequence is TGTGCCAGCAGCTTGGCCAGGCGGGGGGGTCTCACAGATACGCAGTATTTT. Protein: CASSLARRGGLTDTQYF. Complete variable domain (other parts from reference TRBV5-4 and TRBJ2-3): ETGVTQSPTHLIKTRGQQVTLRCSSQSGHNTVSWYQQALGQGPQFIFQYYREEENGRGNFPPRFSGLQFPNYSSELNVNALELDDSALYLCASSLARRGGLTDTQYFGPGTRLTVL.

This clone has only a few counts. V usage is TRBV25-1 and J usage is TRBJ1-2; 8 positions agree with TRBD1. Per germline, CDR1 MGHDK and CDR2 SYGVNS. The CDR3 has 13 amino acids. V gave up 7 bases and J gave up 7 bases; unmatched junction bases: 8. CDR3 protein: CASTPGTGGGYTF. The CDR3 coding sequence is TGTGCCAGCACCCCGGGGACAGGCGGTGGCTACACCTTC.